One sample yielded the 3 T cell receptor beta chains listed below, sequenced in a study of control samples from healthy donors and cancer patients (TCRdb year 2020). Library method: the immunoSEQ multiplex PCR assay. TCRdb mirrors the immuneACCESS table, restricted to in-frame sequences. Some clones are absent from its copies; in checked studies, under half trace to an unresolved V gene, and the reason for the others is unknown. The table for this sample lists about 42,000 clones; approximately 82% of them were counted only once. Of the sample, 47% falls within the top ten clones. Sequences were obtained from blood. The receptors originated from a man between 60 and 70 years old in good health.

This clone was seen only a few times. The CDR3 coding sequence is TGTGCCAGCAGTTACGCCTCGAATGAAAAACTGTTTTTT. Amino acids: CASSYASNEKLFF. The rearrangement uses TRBV6-6 and TRBJ1-4; D gene ambiguous. Germline-derived CDR1 and CDR2 are MNHNY and SVGAGI (reference sequence). The CDR3 loop spans 13 amino acids. V was pared by 2 bases and J by 5 bases, with 6 bases between.

This clone was observed once. The CDR3 DNA reads as TGTGCCAGTAGAGCCGGGGCCGACTACACTGAAGCTTTCTTT. Its protein product is CASRAGADYTEAFF. This rearrangement joins TRBV19 to TRBJ1-1; D may be TRBD1 (5 bases). CDR1 and CDR2 from the germline V gene are LNHDA and SQIVND (reference sequence). This CDR3 has 14 residues. V was clipped by 6 bases and J by 3 bases, with 14 bases between them.

This chain links TRBV6-6 with TRBJ1-1; 9 positions match TRBD1. Germline loops: CDR1 MNHNY, CDR2 SVGAGI (reference sequence). CDR3 length: 15 amino acids. V gave up 6 bases and J gave up 5 bases; unmatched junction bases: 10. CDR3 region: CASRLSRDRATEAFF. CDR3 sequence (DNA): TGTGCCAGCAGGCTCTCCCGGGACAGGGCGACTGAAGCTTTCTTT.